Listed here are 15 T cell receptor beta chains from one sample, sequenced in a study of blood T cell repertoires in COVID-19. Clones were read by immunoSEQ multiplex PCR, and TCRdb kept only the in-frame ones, dropping some. The table lists some 220,000 clones, around 80% of them singletons, with 7.2% in the top ten. The sequenced sample was peripheral blood. The receptors originated from a woman between 70 and 85 years old with acute or convalescent COVID-19.

The chain employs TRBV6-1 and TRBJ2-1, with 7 bases identical to TRBD2. V dropped 2 bases and J dropped 6; count of bases not matched to a gene: 7. The germline V gene encodes CDR1 MNHNS and CDR2 SASEGT. This CDR3 has 15 amino acids. The CDR3 sequence: CASSEQGGPGNEQFF. The CDR3 DNA sequence: TGTGCCAGCAGTGAACAGGGAGGGCCTGGCAATGAGCAGTTCTTC.

The rearrangement joins TRBV19 to TRBJ2-2; possible D gene TRBD1, 5 bases. Germline CDR1 and CDR2: LNHDA and SQIVND (reference sequence). The CDR3 extends over 13 amino acids. The V end lost 7 bases, the J end lost 5 bases, and 11 bases lay between the germline ends. The CDR3 protein is CASNFKGTGELFF. CDR3 sequence (DNA): TGTGCCAGTAATTTTAAGGGGACCGGGGAGCTGTTTTTT.

The genes are TRBV7-8 and TRBJ2-1, with a tentative D call TRBD1 (6 bases). Germline CDR1 and CDR2: SGHVS and FQNEAQ. CDR3 length equals 17 residues. Trimming left V 5 bases short and J 7 bases short, with 24 bases between. The CDR3 sequence: CASSTPDSLFFRNEQFF. Written as DNA, the CDR3 is TGTGCCAGCAGCACCCCGGACAGTCTTTTTTTTCGGAATGAGCAGTTCTTC.

This clone is a singleton in its sample. The chain couples TRBV19 to TRBJ1-4; D possibly corresponds to TRBD1 (5 bases). Looked up from germline, CDR1 is LNHDA and CDR2 is SQIVND (reference sequence). This CDR3 is built from 14 residues. The V end lost 6 bases, the J end lost 5 bases, and 13 bases lay between the germline ends. CDR3 sequence reads: CASSWTSRNEKLFF. CDR3 DNA: TGTGCCAGTAGCTGGACATCACGGAATGAAAAACTGTTTTTT.

The sample holds one count of this clone. The chain is built from TRBV29-1 and TRBJ2-5; TRBD2 might be the D (6 bases). Germline CDR1 reads SQVTM; CDR2 reads ANQGSEA. The CDR3 has 12 amino acids. The germline V and J ends were trimmed by 4 bases and 6 bases, with 12 bases remaining between them. Written as DNA, the CDR3 is TGCAGCGTTGTGCGGGGCTTGAAGACCCAGTACTTC. This gives the protein CSVVRGLKTQYF.

V gene TRBV24-1 combines with J gene TRBJ1-2; D gene uncertain. The V and J ends lost 4 bases and 4 bases respectively, with 12 bases between them. The CDR3 loop spans 14 amino acids. In germline, CDR1 is KGHDR, CDR2 SFDVKD. The CDR3 spells CATSELERAYGYTF. The DNA for the CDR3 is TGTGCCACCAGTGAGTTAGAGAGGGCCTATGGCTACACCTTC.

The chain is built from TRBV19 and TRBJ1-5; 7 positions agree with TRBD1. Unmatched junction bases numbered 4, after V lost 4 bases and J lost 1 base. Looked up from germline, CDR1 is LNHDA and CDR2 is SQIVND (reference sequence). CDR3 length: 15 amino acids. This CDR3 is CASSRQGTSNQPQHF. The CDR3 DNA follows: TGTGCCAGTAGTAGACAGGGAACAAGCAATCAGCCCCAGCATTTT.

V and J are TRBV24-1 and TRBJ2-5; 10 nucleotides match TRBD1. V lost 0 bases and J lost 5; bases outside the gene matches: 5. There are 16 residues in the CDR3. CDR1 is KGHDR, CDR2 SFDVKD, per germline. CDR3 residues: CATSDLGQGGWETQYF. CDR3 nucleotide sequence: TGTGCCACCAGTGATTTGGGACAGGGGGGCTGGGAGACCCAGTACTTC.

In its sample, this clone was seen once. This sequence joins TRBV7-3 and TRBJ2-7; the D gene is possibly TRBD1 (5 bases). V lost 5 bases and J 2 bases, leaving 13 bases between the germline ends. CDR3 length: 14 amino acids. In germline, CDR1 is SGHTA, CDR2 FQGTGA. This CDR3 reads CASSPSGATYEQYF. The CDR3 coding sequence is TGTGCCAGCAGCCCCAGTGGGGCCACCTACGAGCAGTACTTC.

This chain uses TRBV6-2 or TRBV6-3 with TRBJ2-2; D may be TRBD2 (6 bases). The germline V and J ends were trimmed by 0 bases and 0 bases, with 14 bases remaining between them. Germline CDR1 MNHEY, CDR2 SVGEGT. This CDR3 is 18 amino acids long. CDR3 coding DNA: TGTGCCAGCAGTTACTCGATTAGCGGTATCTCGAACACCGGGGAGCTGTTTTTT. The encoded protein is CASSYSISGISNTGELFF.

V usage is TRBV24-1 and J usage is TRBJ2-5, with TRBD2 matching 7 bases. The CDR3 loop spans 16 amino acids. CDR1 is KGHDR and CDR2 is SFDVKD in the germline V gene. Trimming removed 4 bases from V and 5 bases from J; junction bases left unmatched: 12. This CDR3 is CATSELQGGRRETQYF. Written as DNA, the CDR3 is TGTGCCACCAGTGAGCTCCAGGGAGGGAGGAGGGAGACCCAGTACTTC.

In its sample, this clone was seen a few times. The rearrangement uses TRBV10-3 and TRBJ2-1, with 12 positions matching TRBD2. The CDR3 has 14 amino acids. Germline CDR1 is ENHRY and CDR2 is SYGVKD. V lost 10 bases and J lost 5; bases outside the gene matches: 6. CDR3 DNA sequence: TGTGCCACTGAGACTAGCGGGGGCAACAATGAGCAGTTCTTC. Protein: CATETSGGNNEQFF.

This clone has only a few counts. The chain uses TRBV10-3 and TRBJ1-5; D perhaps matches TRBD1 (5 bases). The V gene's germline CDR1 is ENHRY and CDR2 SYGVKD. The V and J ends lost 6 bases and 9 bases respectively, with 15 bases between them. The CDR3 runs 13 residues. The CDR3 DNA reads TGTGCCATCAGACCGGGACGGGGGGGGCCCCAGCATTTT. The encoded protein is CAIRPGRGGPQHF.

V and J are TRBV7-6 and TRBJ2-2; D is perhaps TRBD1 (5 bases). The CDR3 spans 15 residues. The V gene's germline CDR1 is SGHVS and CDR2 FNYEAQ. V lost 3 bases and J 1 base, leaving 9 bases between the germline ends. CDR3 loop: CASSFSTGNTGELFF. The CDR3 DNA follows: TGTGCCAGCAGCTTTAGTACAGGGAACACCGGGGAGCTGTTTTTT.

The genes are TRBV24-1 and TRBJ2-2; TRBD1 might be the D (6 bases). The length of the CDR3 is 17 residues. Germline V gene sequence: CDR1 KGHDR, CDR2 SFDVKD. Trimming removed 0 bases from V and 6 bases from J, with 16 bases in between. CDR3 amino acids: CATSDLPRGRSAGELFF. The CDR3 nucleotides are TGTGCCACCAGTGATTTGCCCAGGGGTCGTTCCGCCGGGGAGCTGTTTTTT.